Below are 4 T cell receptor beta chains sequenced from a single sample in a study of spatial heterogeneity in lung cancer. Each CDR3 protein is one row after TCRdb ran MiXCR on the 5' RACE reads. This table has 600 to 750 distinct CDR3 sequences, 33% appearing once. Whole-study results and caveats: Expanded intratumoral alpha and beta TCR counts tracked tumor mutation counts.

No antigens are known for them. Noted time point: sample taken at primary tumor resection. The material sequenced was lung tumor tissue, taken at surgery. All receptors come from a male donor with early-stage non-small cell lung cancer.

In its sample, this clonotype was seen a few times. The CDR3 sequence is CSVVGDREPLIHYNEQFF. The CDR3 bases are TGCAGCGTTGTAGGGGACAGGGAACCCCTTATTCACTACAATGAGCAGTTCTTC. This chain joins TRBV29-1 and TRBJ2-1; TRBD1 matches at 9 bases. This CDR3 has 18 residues. In germline, CDR1 is SQVTM, CDR2 ANQGSEA. Germline trimming cut 4 bases from V and 3 bases from J; bases unmatched to any gene: 16.

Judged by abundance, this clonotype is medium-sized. For the CDR3, the DNA is TGTGCCTGGAGTGCATTGGGACTAGCGGGAGGGCCGTTCTTC. Residues: CAWSALGLAGGPFF. V gene TRBV30 combines with J gene TRBJ2-1, with TRBD2 matching over 16 bases. The V segment lost 1 base and the J segment 15 bases; nucleotides outside the gene matches: 6. In germline, CDR1 is GTSNPN, CDR2 SVGIG (reference sequence). CDR3 length: 14 amino acids.

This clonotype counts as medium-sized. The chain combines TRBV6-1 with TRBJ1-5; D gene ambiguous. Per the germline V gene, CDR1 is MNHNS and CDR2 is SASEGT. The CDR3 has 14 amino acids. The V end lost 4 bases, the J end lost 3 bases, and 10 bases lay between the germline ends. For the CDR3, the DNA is TGTGCCAGCAGTGTAGCCGGAGACAATCAGCCCCAGCATTTT. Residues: CASSVAGDNQPQHF.

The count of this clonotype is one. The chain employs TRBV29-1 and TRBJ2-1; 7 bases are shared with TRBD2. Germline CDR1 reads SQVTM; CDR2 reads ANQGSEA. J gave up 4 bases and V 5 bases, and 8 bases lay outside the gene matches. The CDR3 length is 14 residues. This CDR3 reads CSVLGGRTYNEQFF. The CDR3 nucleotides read TGCAGCGTTTTGGGGGGGAGGACTTACAATGAGCAGTTCTTC.